The rows below give T cell receptor beta chains drawn from one sample of a study of T cell repertoires in aging, cancer and after chemotherapy. TCRdb re-called the multiplex PCR reads with MiXCR, one entry per CDR3 protein. In the table there are 1,500 or so distinct CDR3 sequences, 21% of which are singletons. The specimen was blood. The receptors originated from a human donor with a solid tumor. Each CDR3 is given with its conserved first and last residue. Each record gives: CDR3 length, clone size, J gene, V gene, D gene, CDR3 DNA, CDR3 protein. The D gene is left open where the match is weak. Clone size is not always given. Where it is, it says once, few, many or a class for expanded clones.

14 medium-sized TRBJ2-3 TRBV27 - TGTGCCAGCAGAACATTGGACAGCACAGATACGCAGTATTTT CASRTLDSTDTQYF
15 medium-sized TRBJ1-2 TRBV5-6 - TGTGCCAGCAGCCCGATCCGGAAAGGGAACTATGGCTACACCTTC CASSPIRKGNYGYTF
14 large TRBJ2-3 TRBV6-4 TRBD2 TGTGCCAGCAAGCGGGAGTCTACCACAGATACGCAGTATTTT CASKRESTTDTQYF
15 medium-sized TRBJ2-1 TRBV7-9 TRBD1 TGTGCCAGCAGCCAACAGGGGGGCCAGTTCAATGAGCAGTTCTTC CASSQQGGQFNEQFF
14 large TRBJ2-2 TRBV6-5 TRBD1 TGTGCCAGCTCGACAGGGCTGAACACCGGGGAGCTGTTTTTT CASSTGLNTGELFF
12 large TRBJ1-2 TRBV29-1 - TGCAGCACGAGGGTGGGGGTCTATGGCTACACCTTC CSTRVGVYGYTF
16 medium-sized TRBJ2-1 TRBV20-1 - TGCAGTGCCACTTCAATGACAGATGGATCCTACAATGAGCAGTTCTTC CSATSMTDGSYNEQFF
15 large TRBJ2-2 TRBV11-3 TRBD1 TGTGCCAGCAGCTTCGGACAGGGAGTCTCCGGGGAGCTGTTTTTT CASSFGQGVSGELFF
12 large TRBJ1-1 TRBV6-5 - TGTGCCAGCAGTTTTGGGAACACTGAAGCTTTCTTT CASSFGNTEAFF
16 medium-sized TRBJ2-1 TRBV6-4 - TGTGCCAGCAGTGACATGGATTTCCTCTCCTACAATGAGCAGTTCTTC CASSDMDFLSYNEQFF
14 medium-sized TRBJ2-2 TRBV6-4 - TGTGCCAAAACCGAGGGACAGAACACCGGGGAGCTGTTTTTT CAKTEGQNTGELFF
12 medium-sized TRBJ2-1 TRBV27 - TGTGCCAGCAGTTTAATTCCTGGTGAGCAGTTCTTC CASSLIPGEQFF
14 medium-sized TRBJ1-6 TRBV6-1 TRBD1 TGTGCCAGCAGCGACAGGGTAGGGATGGTACCCCTCCACTTT CASSDRVGMVPLHF
16 few TRBJ2-1 TRBV28 - TGTGCCAGCAGTTCATCCGGGGACTCGGACTACAATGAGCAGTTCTTC CASSSSGDSDYNEQFF
13 medium-sized TRBJ2-1 TRBV19 - TGTGCCAGTAGTATGACTACCCAAAATGAGCAGTTCTTC CASSMTTQNEQFF
12 - TRBJ2-1 TRBV29-1 - TGCAGCGCAGTGGGACAATACAATGAGCAGTTCTTC CSAVGQYNEQFF
17 - TRBJ1-1 TRBV21-1 - TGTGCCAGCAGCAAACAAGGGGGTGGGGGTTGTGACACTGAAGCTTTCTTT CASSKQGGGGCDTEAFF
12 large TRBJ2-7 TRBV30 TRBD1 TGTGCCTGGAGTGTACAGGGGAACGAGCAGTACTTC CAWSVQGNEQYF
14 medium-sized TRBJ1-4 TRBV4-3 - TGCGCCAGCAGCCAAGGGACAGCGACTGAAAAACTGTTTTTT CASSQGTATEKLFF
13 few TRBJ2-1 TRBV11-3 - TGTGCCAGCAGCATAACGAGGGGAAATGAGCAGTTCTTC CASSITRGNEQFF
16 - TRBJ2-1 TRBV20-1 TRBD2 TGCAGTGCTAGAGAAGGGCGGGGGGGAACCTACAATGAGCAGTTCTTC CSAREGRGGTYNEQFF
18 medium-sized TRBJ2-3 TRBV19 TRBD2 TGTGCCAGTAGTATGGGAGCGAGACTAGCGGGGAGCACAGATACGCAGTATTTT CASSMGARLAGSTDTQYF
16 - TRBJ2-3 TRBV14 - TGTGCCAGCAGCCACGTAGGGAATCCCCGCACAGATACGCATTATTTT CASSHVGNPRTDTHYF
15 medium-sized TRBJ1-1 TRBV5-1 - TGCGCCAGCAGCTTGTTATCAGTCCAGAACACTGAAGCTTTCTTT CASSLLSVQNTEAFF
19 - TRBJ2-7 TRBV6-6 TRBD1 TGTGCCAGCAGCCGGACAGGGGAATGGGTAGCGGATCCTCCCTACGAGCAGTACTTC CASSRTGEWVADPPYEQYF
15 few TRBJ2-5 TRBV11-3 TRBD1 TGTGCCAGCAGCCTAGGACAGGGGATCCAAGAGACCCAGTACTTC CASSLGQGIQETQYF
12 large TRBJ1-2 TRBV30 - TGTGCCTGGGGCAGAGCTAACTATGGCTACACCTTC CAWGRANYGYTF
16 large TRBJ2-6 TRBV12-3/TRBV12-4 - TGTGCCAGCAGTTCAACTTACAGGGCTGGGGCCAACGTCCTGACTTTC CASSSTYRAGANVLTF
15 - TRBJ1-2 TRBV20-1 TRBD1 TGCAGTGCTATCTCACGGCAGGGGGTAGACTATGGCTACACCTTC CSAISRQGVDYGYTF
15 large TRBJ2-3 TRBV6-5 TRBD1 TGTGCCAGCAGTTATAGGGGACAGTACACAGATACGCAGTATTTT CASSYRGQYTDTQYF
14 - TRBJ1-1 TRBV19 - TGTGCCAGTAGCCCTACAGGTACAAACACTGAAGCTTTCTTT CASSPTGTNTEAFF
15 medium-sized TRBJ1-5 TRBV7-9 - TGTGCCAGCAGCTCGACAGCGGCCGGCAATCAGCCCCAGCATTTT CASSSTAAGNQPQHF
14 medium-sized TRBJ1-1 TRBV7-2 - TGTGCCAGCAGCCCCCTCCGGACTGATGTTGAAGCTTTCTTT CASSPLRTDVEAFF
13 medium-sized TRBJ1-1 TRBV5-5 TRBD1 TGTGCCAGCAGCGTGGACAGGGGCGCTGAAGCTTTCTTT CASSVDRGAEAFF
15 medium-sized TRBJ2-1 TRBV20-1 - TGCAGTGCTGATAGGGACGGCAGCTCCTACAATGAGCAGTTCTTC CSADRDGSSYNEQFF
16 medium-sized TRBJ1-3 TRBV30 - TGTGCCTGGGGGGACAACGCTTTTTTCTCTGGAAACACCATATATTTT CAWGDNAFFSGNTIYF
15 few TRBJ2-1 TRBV11-3 - TGTGCCAGCAGCTTAGGAACCCAGGTTCACAATGAGCAGTTCTTC CASSLGTQVHNEQFF
15 medium-sized TRBJ1-5 TRBV7-6 - TGTGCCAGCAGCTTGATCCAGGGAGGGAATCAGCCCCAGCATTTT CASSLIQGGNQPQHF
14 - TRBJ1-4 TRBV2 TRBD1 TGTGCCAGCACGCCAGGGGGGGGGAGTGAAAAACTGTTTTTT CASTPGGGSEKLFF
15 large TRBJ2-3 TRBV15 TRBD2 TGTGCCACCAGCATCGGGACTAGCGGGGGAGATACGCAGTATTTT CATSIGTSGGDTQYF
13 - TRBJ1-5 TRBV7-9 - TGTGCCAGCAGCTTAGATAGAGTTCAGCCCCAGCATTTT CASSLDRVQPQHF
13 medium-sized TRBJ2-1 TRBV10-3 - TGTGCCATCACCCGGGCCCATGGCAATGAGCAGTTCTTC CAITRAHGNEQFF
15 - TRBJ2-1 TRBV27 - TGTGCCAGCAGCTCAGGGGCCGGCTCCTACAATGAGCAGTTCTTC CASSSGAGSYNEQFF
12 large TRBJ1-6 TRBV5-4 - TGTGCCAGCAGCTTTACAGGGACACCCCTCCACTTT CASSFTGTPLHF
14 few TRBJ2-3 TRBV30 - TGTGCCTGGAGAAGCAGGGGAGCGTCAGATACGCAGTATTTT CAWRSRGASDTQYF
12 once TRBJ1-4 TRBV6-2/TRBV6-3 - TGTGCCAGCAGTACAGAAGAAATAAAACTGTTTTTT CASSTEEIKLFF
16 medium-sized TRBJ2-7 TRBV4-3 - TGCGCCAGCAGCCAAGATTTCAGAGGACTAACCTACGAGCAGTACTTC CASSQDFRGLTYEQYF
14 large TRBJ1-6 TRBV5-5 - TGTGCCAGCAGCTTGGAGTGGGATACTTCACCCCTCCACTTT CASSLEWDTSPLHF
18 large TRBJ2-6 TRBV27 - TGTGCCAGCAGTTTATCGGGGGGCTATAGTCATCGAACCAACGTCCTGACTTTC CASSLSGGYSHRTNVLTF
13 - TRBJ1-2 TRBV7-2 - TGTGCCAGCAGCTTACGGGCAGGGTTTGGCTACACCTTC CASSLRAGFGYTF
14 medium-sized TRBJ1-2 TRBV18 - TGTGCCAGCTCCCCACCGGGGCCTAACTATGGCTACACCTTC CASSPPGPNYGYTF